A selection of T cell receptor beta chains follows, all from one sample in a study of cytomegalovirus exposure and HLA in healthy donors. Here immunoSEQ multiplex PCR was the method, and the copy in TCRdb shows in-frame clones only, minus some. The sample contains approximately 300,000 clones, about 85% of which appear only once. Material for sequencing was PBMCs. The receptors were gathered from a woman between 25 and 40 years old in good health and CMV-seropositive. Both conserved end residues are part of each CDR3. The order of the fields is CDR3 DNA, CDR3 protein, J gene, D gene, V gene, clone size. A D gene is named only where the DNA matches it firmly. Some rows mark clone size as missing; the rest say once, few, many or name a class of expanded clone.

cdr3_nt: TGCGCCAGCAGCCAAGATGGGGGGGCAGGGGAACTATTTGGCTACACCTTC
cdr3_aa: CASSQDGGAGELFGYTF
j_call: TRBJ1-2
d_call: .
v_call: TRBV4-3
clone_size: .

cdr3_nt: TGTGCCAGCAATAGGGGAACGAACGGCTACACCTTC
cdr3_aa: CASNRGTNGYTF
j_call: TRBJ1-2
d_call: .
v_call: TRBV7-9
clone_size: few

cdr3_nt: TGCGCCAGCAGCCATACCGGGACTCCAAACTACGAGCAGTACTTC
cdr3_aa: CASSHTGTPNYEQYF
j_call: TRBJ2-7
d_call: .
v_call: TRBV4-1
clone_size: .

cdr3_nt: TGCGCCAGCAGCCAGGTGATTGGGAAAAGGGTTAATTCACCCCTCCACTTT
cdr3_aa: CASSQVIGKRVNSPLHF
j_call: TRBJ1-6
d_call: .
v_call: TRBV4-1
clone_size: .

cdr3_nt: TGTGCCAGCAACCACCTGGGAGGGGAGGTCTCTGGGGCCAACGTCCTGACTTTC
cdr3_aa: CASNHLGGEVSGANVLTF
j_call: TRBJ2-6
d_call: TRBD2
v_call: TRBV5-5
clone_size: .

cdr3_nt: TGCGCCAGCAACACCCCGGGACGGAGGAATGAAAAACTGTTTTTT
cdr3_aa: CASNTPGRRNEKLFF
j_call: TRBJ1-4
d_call: .
v_call: TRBV4-1
clone_size: .

cdr3_nt: TGTGCCAGCAGCCAAGCACAGACCCAGTACTTC
cdr3_aa: CASSQAQTQYF
j_call: TRBJ2-5
d_call: .
v_call: TRBV14
clone_size: .

cdr3_nt: TGTGCCAGCAGTCCCGGGACCGGGGGAAATCAGCCCCAGCATTTT
cdr3_aa: CASSPGTGGNQPQHF
j_call: TRBJ1-5
d_call: .
v_call: TRBV2
clone_size: once

cdr3_nt: TGTGCCAGCAGTTTATCAGACGGGACTGTCTGGGAGCAGTACTTC
cdr3_aa: CASSLSDGTVWEQYF
j_call: TRBJ2-7
d_call: .
v_call: TRBV27
clone_size: few

cdr3_nt: TGTGCCAGCAGTTCCACTCGACAGGGGGTAGGGAGCTTTAATGAAAAACTGTTTTTT
cdr3_aa: CASSSTRQGVGSFNEKLFF
j_call: TRBJ1-4
d_call: TRBD1
v_call: TRBV28
clone_size: .

cdr3_nt: TGTGCCTGGAGGAAAACAGGGGTTACCTACGAGCAGTACTTC
cdr3_aa: CAWRKTGVTYEQYF
j_call: TRBJ2-7
d_call: TRBD1
v_call: TRBV30
clone_size: once

cdr3_nt: TGCGCCAGCAGCTTGGGAGGGGACAATCAGCCCCAGCATTTT
cdr3_aa: CASSLGGDNQPQHF
j_call: TRBJ1-5
d_call: .
v_call: TRBV5-1
clone_size: few

cdr3_nt: TGTGCCAGCAGTTTATACTCTGCTTCAAGGGAGACCCAGTACTTC
cdr3_aa: CASSLYSASRETQYF
j_call: TRBJ2-5
d_call: .
v_call: TRBV27
clone_size: .

cdr3_nt: TGTGCCAGCAGTCCGGGACTAGTGTACGCTTCTGAGACCCAGTACTTC
cdr3_aa: CASSPGLVYASETQYF
j_call: TRBJ2-5
d_call: TRBD2
v_call: TRBV2
clone_size: .

cdr3_nt: TGTGCCAGCAGTTACTCCCAGGCGTCCTACAATGAGCAGTTCTTC
cdr3_aa: CASSYSQASYNEQFF
j_call: TRBJ2-1
d_call: .
v_call: TRBV6-5
clone_size: .

cdr3_nt: TGTGCCAGCAGTGACAATCTTGGGACCCAGTACTTC
cdr3_aa: CASSDNLGTQYF
j_call: TRBJ2-5
d_call: .
v_call: TRBV6-4
clone_size: few

cdr3_nt: TGTGCCAGTAGCGATCCCTGGGAGACCCAGTACTTC
cdr3_aa: CASSDPWETQYF
j_call: TRBJ2-5
d_call: .
v_call: TRBV19
clone_size: .

cdr3_nt: TGTGCCATCAGAGCCGGACAGGGGGCAAACTATGGCTACACCTTC
cdr3_aa: CAIRAGQGANYGYTF
j_call: TRBJ1-2
d_call: TRBD1
v_call: TRBV10-3
clone_size: .

cdr3_nt: TGTGCCAGCCTTTTCCAAGTTTCCAACGTCCTGACTTTC
cdr3_aa: CASLFQVSNVLTF
j_call: TRBJ2-6
d_call: .
v_call: TRBV5-6
clone_size: .

cdr3_nt: TGCGCCAGCAGCCAACAACAGAACTCTGGAAACACCATATATTTT
cdr3_aa: CASSQQQNSGNTIYF
j_call: TRBJ1-3
d_call: .
v_call: TRBV4-1
clone_size: .

cdr3_nt: TGTGCCAGCCAATCGCCCGGTGAGAACACTGAAGCTTTCTTT
cdr3_aa: CASQSPGENTEAFF
j_call: TRBJ1-1
d_call: .
v_call: TRBV28
clone_size: .

cdr3_nt: TGTGCCAGCTCAAGACAGGGGGTCGAGGAGCAGTACTTC
cdr3_aa: CASSRQGVEEQYF
j_call: TRBJ2-7
d_call: TRBD1
v_call: TRBV18
clone_size: .

cdr3_nt: TGTGCCAGCAGCTTGGAGGCAGTAGGGCAGTACTTC
cdr3_aa: CASSLEAVGQYF
j_call: TRBJ2-7
d_call: .
v_call: TRBV5-6
clone_size: .

cdr3_nt: TGTGCCAGCAGTTTTCTGGCTGTAGCGGGGGAAGACTACGAGCAGTACTTC
cdr3_aa: CASSFLAVAGEDYEQYF
j_call: TRBJ2-7
d_call: TRBD2
v_call: TRBV28
clone_size: .

cdr3_nt: TGTGCCAGCAGTCTCTACAGGGGTTCCTACGAGCAGTACTTC
cdr3_aa: CASSLYRGSYEQYF
j_call: TRBJ2-7
d_call: TRBD1
v_call: TRBV27
clone_size: .

cdr3_nt: TGTGCCAGCAGTGAAACCCGTAACACCGGGGAGCTGTTTTTT
cdr3_aa: CASSETRNTGELFF
j_call: TRBJ2-2
d_call: .
v_call: TRBV25-1
clone_size: .

cdr3_nt: TGTGCCAGCAGCTCCCAACGAGCGTCCTACAATGAGCAGTTCTTC
cdr3_aa: CASSSQRASYNEQFF
j_call: TRBJ2-1
d_call: .
v_call: TRBV5-4
clone_size: .

cdr3_nt: TGCACCAGCAGAAACGGGGCGGGGGCATTGACAGATACGCAGTATTTT
cdr3_aa: CTSRNGAGALTDTQYF
j_call: TRBJ2-3
d_call: .
v_call: TRBV1
clone_size: few

cdr3_nt: TGTGCCAGCTCTACGGACAGGGGGAACACTGAAGCTTTCTTT
cdr3_aa: CASSTDRGNTEAFF
j_call: TRBJ1-1
d_call: TRBD1
v_call: TRBV18
clone_size: .

cdr3_nt: TGCAGTGCTAGAGTGGGGGAGACCCAGTACTTC
cdr3_aa: CSARVGETQYF
j_call: TRBJ2-5
d_call: .
v_call: TRBV20-1
clone_size: few

cdr3_nt: TGCAGCGTCCGGACTAGCGGCTACGAGCAGTACTTC
cdr3_aa: CSVRTSGYEQYF
j_call: TRBJ2-7
d_call: TRBD2
v_call: TRBV29-1
clone_size: .

cdr3_nt: TGCGCCAGCAGCTCGGAGGGACAGGGAACAGATACGCAGTATTTT
cdr3_aa: CASSSEGQGTDTQYF
j_call: TRBJ2-3
d_call: TRBD1
v_call: TRBV5-1
clone_size: .

cdr3_nt: TGTGCCAGCAGTTCCGGGACTAGCGGACGATACGAGCAGTACTTC
cdr3_aa: CASSSGTSGRYEQYF
j_call: TRBJ2-7
d_call: TRBD2
v_call: TRBV28
clone_size: .

cdr3_nt: TGTGCCACCAGCAGAGGTCCGGGACAGTCCTACGAGCAGTACTTC
cdr3_aa: CATSRGPGQSYEQYF
j_call: TRBJ2-7
d_call: TRBD1
v_call: TRBV15
clone_size: .

cdr3_nt: TGTGCCAGCAGTTTATGGTCGGGCGGGAGCCTAACCACGGACACAGATACGCAGTATTTT
cdr3_aa: CASSLWSGGSLTTDTDTQYF
j_call: TRBJ2-3
d_call: TRBD2
v_call: TRBV27
clone_size: .

cdr3_nt: TGTGCCATAGAGACAGGGAGTAACAATCAGCCCCAGCATTTT
cdr3_aa: CAIETGSNNQPQHF
j_call: TRBJ1-5
d_call: TRBD1
v_call: TRBV6-1
clone_size: once

cdr3_nt: TGTGCCAGCAGCGAAACTAGCGGGAGGACCTACACCGGGGAGCTGTTTTTT
cdr3_aa: CASSETSGRTYTGELFF
j_call: TRBJ2-2
d_call: TRBD2
v_call: TRBV13
clone_size: once

cdr3_nt: TGTGCCAGCAGCTACACAGGCCCCTACGAGCAGTACTTC
cdr3_aa: CASSYTGPYEQYF
j_call: TRBJ2-7
d_call: .
v_call: TRBV11-2
clone_size: .

cdr3_nt: TGTGCCAGCAGTTCGGTGCGGGGGGGCGCGGAGACCCAGTACTTC
cdr3_aa: CASSSVRGGAETQYF
j_call: TRBJ2-5
d_call: TRBD2
v_call: TRBV5-4
clone_size: .

cdr3_nt: TGCGCCAGCAGCCCGGACAGGGGAGAGTATGGCTACACCTTC
cdr3_aa: CASSPDRGEYGYTF
j_call: TRBJ1-2
d_call: TRBD1
v_call: TRBV4-3
clone_size: .

cdr3_nt: TGTGCCAGCAGTTTATTTGGGGGAGGAGCAGATACGCAGTATTTT
cdr3_aa: CASSLFGGGADTQYF
j_call: TRBJ2-3
d_call: .
v_call: TRBV27
clone_size: .

cdr3_nt: TGTGCCAGCAGTCCCGGGACAGGGTCCTACGAGCAGTACTTC
cdr3_aa: CASSPGTGSYEQYF
j_call: TRBJ2-7
d_call: TRBD1
v_call: TRBV6-5
clone_size: once